These T cell receptor beta chains were read from a single sample in a study of cytomegalovirus exposure and HLA in healthy donors. Measured with immunoSEQ multiplex PCR; TCRdb has only the in-frame clones, and not every one. The sample lists 100,000 to 150,000 clones, 80% to 90% occurring once. The material sequenced was PBMCs. These receptors were taken from a woman aged 40 to 49 in good health and CMV-seropositive. Each CDR3 is given with its conserved first and last residue. D genes are given only for firm matches. Rows may omit the clone size; those that give it use once, few, many or a size class.

d_call	v_call	clone_size	j_call	cdr3_nt	cdr3_aa
TRBD1	TRBV28	NA	TRBJ1-1	TGTGCCAGCAGTTTGATCAACAGGGGCGAAGCTTTCTTT	CASSLINRGEAFF
TRBD1	TRBV19	NA	TRBJ1-5	TGTGCCAGTAGTATAGGGGACAGGGTTAGACAGCCCCAGCATTTT	CASSIGDRVRQPQHF
NA	TRBV27	NA	TRBJ1-1	TGTGCCAGCAGTTTAGGGGGGGGCTCTGAAGCTTTCTTT	CASSLGGGSEAFF
TRBD1	TRBV27	NA	TRBJ2-7	TGTGCCAGCAGTTCAGACAGGGGGCTTGGCGAGCAGTACTTC	CASSSDRGLGEQYF
TRBD1	TRBV19	NA	TRBJ1-3	TGTGCCAGTCAACGACAGGGGGATGGAAACACCATATATTTT	CASQRQGDGNTIYF
NA	TRBV6-6	few	TRBJ2-7	TGTGCCAGCAGTCGGAAGACAGGACGGATCTACGAGCAGTACTTC	CASSRKTGRIYEQYF
TRBD2	TRBV18	NA	TRBJ2-7	TGTGCCAGCTCACCTTGGTACGGGAGGGCCTCCTACGAGCAGTACTTC	CASSPWYGRASYEQYF
TRBD2	TRBV5-3	NA	TRBJ2-7	TGTGCCAGAAGCCCCGGGACTAGCGGGAGGTCCTACTCCTACGAGCAGTACTTC	CARSPGTSGRSYSYEQYF
TRBD1	TRBV30	NA	TRBJ2-2	TGTGCCTGGAGAGGGGGCGCGGGCACCGGGGAGCTGTTTTTT	CAWRGGAGTGELFF
TRBD1	TRBV28	NA	TRBJ1-6	TGTGCCAGCAGTTTTCTTGAGGGGGCGGCGGATAATTCACCCCTCCACTTT	CASSFLEGAADNSPLHF
TRBD1	TRBV6-6	NA	TRBJ1-2	TGTGCCAGCAGTGGGCGGGGGGACAGAGACTATGGCTACACCTTC	CASSGRGDRDYGYTF
NA	TRBV5-1	NA	TRBJ2-3	TGCGCCAGCACCCAGCCGGGGGATACGCAGTATTTT	CASTQPGDTQYF
TRBD2	TRBV5-1	NA	TRBJ2-1	TGCGCCAGCAGCTTGGCCCCGACTAGCGGGAACTACAATGAGCAGTTCTTC	CASSLAPTSGNYNEQFF
NA	TRBV20-1	NA	TRBJ1-1	TGCAGTGCAACCGAGGCCGTTGAAGCTTTCTTT	CSATEAVEAFF
NA	TRBV6-5	NA	TRBJ2-1	TGTGCCAGCAGTGAGGTAGGAAATGAGCAGTTCTTC	CASSEVGNEQFF
NA	TRBV28	NA	TRBJ1-2	TGTGCCAGCAGCTCCAGGGGAGTAATCTATGGCTACACCTTC	CASSSRGVIYGYTF
TRBD2	TRBV9	NA	TRBJ2-1	TGTGCCAGCAGCGCCGGGACTACCCCGTCCTACAATGAGCAGTTCTTC	CASSAGTTPSYNEQFF
NA	TRBV7-3	few	TRBJ2-7	TGTGCCAGCAGCTGCCCTGAACAGGAGGGGATCTACGAGCAGTACTTC	CASSCPEQEGIYEQYF
NA	TRBV7-9	few	TRBJ1-1	TGTTCCAGCAGCCATTACAGGGCGGACACTGAAGCTTTCTTT	CSSSHYRADTEAFF
NA	TRBV9	NA	TRBJ1-2	TGTGCCAGCAGCCCACGGGGTCGGGGATTTACCAACTATGGCTACACCTTC	CASSPRGRGFTNYGYTF
TRBD1	TRBV5-1	NA	TRBJ2-1	TGCGCCAGCAGCTTGTCCTCCGGACAGGGGAGTAGTGAGCAGTTCTTC	CASSLSSGQGSSEQFF
TRBD2	TRBV2	NA	TRBJ2-5	TGTGCCAGCAGAGACCTTCTGGGACTAGCGGGAGGGATACAAGAGACCCAGTACTTC	CASRDLLGLAGGIQETQYF
TRBD2	TRBV18	NA	TRBJ2-3	TGTGCCAGCTCCTGGGATCCGGGACTAGCGGGAGGGGCCACAGATACGCAGTATTTT	CASSWDPGLAGGATDTQYF
TRBD2	TRBV29-1	NA	TRBJ2-3	TGCAGCGTCGGAGGGACTAGCGGAGGCACAGATACGCAGTATTTT	CSVGGTSGGTDTQYF
TRBD2	TRBV5-6	NA	TRBJ2-1	TGTGCCGCAAGCCCGGGACTAGGGGAGCAGTTCTTC	CAASPGLGEQFF
NA	TRBV21-1	NA	TRBJ1-1	TGTGCCAGCAGCTCCCCGGGACTTCTCCGCTCGGGGAACACTGAAGCTTTCTTT	CASSSPGLLRSGNTEAFF
NA	TRBV7-9	NA	TRBJ1-3	TGTGCCAGCAGCTTAAGCCAGGGGCGTAACACCATATATTTT	CASSLSQGRNTIYF
NA	TRBV27	once	TRBJ2-3	TGTGCCAGCAACTTGGACAGATCTAACACAGATACGCAGTATTTT	CASNLDRSNTDTQYF
TRBD1	TRBV18	NA	TRBJ1-1	TGTGCCAGCTCACCATGGACAGGGGGCACTGAAGCTTTCTTT	CASSPWTGGTEAFF
TRBD2	TRBV7-6	NA	TRBJ2-7	TGTGCCAGCAGCAATATAGCGGGGCCGGCCGAGCAGTACTTC	CASSNIAGPAEQYF
TRBD1	TRBV4-2	NA	TRBJ2-7	TGTGCCAGCAGCCAACGAGCGCAGGGGGACTACGAGCAGTACTTC	CASSQRAQGDYEQYF
NA	TRBV6-6	NA	TRBJ1-5	TGTGCCAGCACCCCGGGGGGGAACCCGGGGCCCCAGCATTTT	CASTPGGNPGPQHF
TRBD1	TRBV11-2	NA	TRBJ2-4	TGTGCCAGCAGCTCTAGGACAGGGGAAAACATTCAGTACTTC	CASSSRTGENIQYF
NA	TRBV9	NA	TRBJ2-2	TGTGCCAGCAGCGTTACCGGGGAGAACACCGGGGAGCTGTTTTTT	CASSVTGENTGELFF
NA	TRBV7-2	NA	TRBJ2-7	TGTGCCAGCAGCTTAGCGGGCGGGTTCTCCTACGAGCAGTACTTC	CASSLAGGFSYEQYF
TRBD1	TRBV7-3	NA	TRBJ2-7	TGTGCCAGCAGCCGCGGACAGGGGCGCTCCTACGAGCAGTACTTC	CASSRGQGRSYEQYF
TRBD1	TRBV5-4	NA	TRBJ2-2	TGTGCCAGCAGCTTCCCGGGACAGTCGAACACCGGGGAGCTGTTTTTT	CASSFPGQSNTGELFF
NA	TRBV5-1	NA	TRBJ2-3	TGCGCCAGCAGCTCATACCGGGAGATCCTGGCACTGGATACGCAGTATTTT	CASSSYREILALDTQYF
TRBD1	TRBV4-1	NA	TRBJ2-6	TGCGCCAGCAGCCAAGAGCTCCGGACAGGGCCCTCTGGGGCCAACGTCCTGACTTTC	CASSQELRTGPSGANVLTF
TRBD2	TRBV9	NA	TRBJ2-3	TGTGCCAGCAGCCCCGGATGGACTAGCGTGACAGATACGCAGTATTTT	CASSPGWTSVTDTQYF
TRBD2	TRBV27	NA	TRBJ2-1	TGTGCCAGCAAATGGACTAGCGGGACGGTGTACAATGAGCAGTTCTTC	CASKWTSGTVYNEQFF
NA	TRBV5-1	NA	TRBJ2-1	TGCGCCAGCAGCTTGGCCACGATCGACAGTGCCTCTTACAATGAGCAGTTCTTC	CASSLATIDSASYNEQFF
NA	TRBV9	NA	TRBJ1-2	TGTGCCAGCAGCGCCCCAAGGCCGGGTCTGGGCTACACCTTC	CASSAPRPGLGYTF
NA	TRBV19	NA	TRBJ2-5	TGTGCCAGTAGCCAGGGGAGAGGGAAGGCAGAGACCCAGTACTTC	CASSQGRGKAETQYF
NA	TRBV28	few	TRBJ2-3	TGTGCCAGTGAGCCCAGGGTTTTCATCTCAGATACGCAGTATTTT	CASEPRVFISDTQYF
TRBD1	TRBV10-1	NA	TRBJ2-3	TGCGCCAGCAGTGAGGCCGGGACAGGGGGCACAGATACGCAGTATTTT	CASSEAGTGGTDTQYF
NA	TRBV5-1	NA	TRBJ2-2	TGCGCCAGCAGCTTGGGAGCCACCAACACCGGGGAGCTGTTTTTT	CASSLGATNTGELFF
TRBD2	TRBV10-3	NA	TRBJ2-1	TGTGCCTTTCAACGGGAGGGGTCCTACAATGAGCAGTTCTTC	CAFQREGSYNEQFF